Presented here are 27 T cell receptor beta chains from one specimen sequenced in a study of memory CD4+ T cells and cytomegalovirus serostatus. The sort gate was single viable CD3+CD4+CD8-CD45RO+ cells for memory CD4+ T cells. The table came from immunoSEQ multiplex PCR; TCRdb's copy has only in-frame clones and leaves some out. The sample yields under 70,000 clones, about 81% seen once. Sequencing was done on a sample of memory CD4+ T cells from blood. The origin of the receptors is an adult in good health and CMV-seronegative.

J is TRBJ1-5 and V is TRBV5-5; D is unclear. This CDR3 is built from 15 residues. Trimming stripped 4 bases from V and 5 bases from J, with 16 bases between. Germline lookup yields CDR1 SGHKS and CDR2 YYEKEE (reference sequence). CDR3 sequence: CASSPAGSSYQPQHF. The CDR3 DNA reads TGTGCCAGCAGCCCGGCGGGGAGTAGTTATCAGCCCCAGCATTTT.

CDR3 sequence (DNA): TGTGCCAGCTCACCACAAACAGATCAGCCCCAGCATTTT. This sequence encodes CASSPQTDQPQHF. V is TRBV18 and J is TRBJ1-5, with D unresolved. The CDR3 covers 13 residues. Per the germline V gene, CDR1 is KGHSH and CDR2 is LQKENI. V lost 1 base to trimming and J lost 5 bases, with 6 bases between them.

This clone showed up just a few times. One end of the junction does not line up with germline, which may come from a read error. This sequence joins TRBV2 and TRBJ2-7; D ambiguous. CDR3 length equals 11 residues. Germline V gives CDR1 SNHLY, CDR2 FYNNEI. The CDR3 region has the DNA TGTGCCAGCAGTGAGGAGTACGGGCAGTACTTC. Translation gives CASSEEYGQYF.

The chain couples TRBV5-1 to TRBJ2-5, with 8 bases lining up with TRBD2. The CDR3 runs to 15 residues. Germline V CDR1 and CDR2: SGHRS, YFSETQ. Unmatched junction bases numbered 10, after V lost 4 bases and J lost 5 bases. CDR3 nucleotides: TGCGCCAGCAGCATCACGACTAGCGACGGGGAGACCCAGTACTTC. Translating it yields CASSITTSDGETQYF.

The gene calls are TRBV30 and TRBJ2-7; maybe TRBD2 (5 bases). V was pared by 1 base and J by 5 bases, with 9 bases between. CDR1 is GTSNPN, CDR2 SVGIG, per germline (reference sequence). The CDR3 loop spans 12 amino acids. The CDR3 protein is CAWSAQTNEQYF. CDR3 nucleotide sequence: TGTGCCTGGAGTGCTCAGACTAACGAGCAGTACTTC.

This chain connects TRBV19 to TRBJ2-2; a weak D match, TRBD2 (6 bases). The germline CDR1 and CDR2 sequences are LNHDA and SQIVND (reference sequence). The V end was cut by 4 bases, the J end by 6 bases, with 12 bases between. CDR3 length equals 14 residues. The CDR3 here is CASSRRLGSGELFF. CDR3 in DNA: TGTGCCAGTAGTAGACGACTAGGATCCGGGGAGCTGTTTTTT.

V is TRBV5-6 and J is TRBJ1-2; D not certain. Germline V gene sequence: CDR1 SGHDT, CDR2 YYEEEE. CDR3 size: 15 residues. V was shortened by 1 base and J by 0 bases, with 10 bases between the two germline ends. The CDR3 here is CASSLYGRTNYGYTF. In nucleotides, the CDR3 is TGTGCCAGCAGCTTGTACGGGAGGACTAACTATGGCTACACCTTC.

The sample holds a few counts of this clone. This chain connects TRBV5-4 to TRBJ1-1; tentatively, D is TRBD1 (5 bases). V shed 4 bases and J shed 3 bases, with 19 bases lying between them. CDR3 size: 16 residues. Germline CDR1 SGHNT, CDR2 YYREEE (reference sequence). The CDR3 loop is CASSAGTGNTYTEAFF. CDR3 coding DNA: TGTGCCAGCAGCGCCGGGACGGGAAACACGTACACTGAAGCTTTCTTT.

The chain joins TRBV9 to TRBJ2-2; a weak D match, TRBD1 (6 bases). CDR1 is SGDLS and CDR2 is YYNGEE in the germline V gene. The CDR3 sequence is 16 residues long. Trimming pared 0 bases from V and 0 bases from J, leaving 9 bases between. The CDR3 bases are TGTGCCAGCAGCGTAGCAGCAGGGGCGAACACCGGGGAGCTGTTTTTT. As protein: CASSVAAGANTGELFF.

The chain carries TRBV4-2 and TRBJ2-5; 8 bases map to TRBD1. V was clipped by 4 bases and J by 0 bases; unmatched bases: 10. The germline gives CDR1 LGHNA, CDR2 YNFKEQ. The CDR3 runs to 17 residues. CDR3 protein: CASSRTGQGGYQETQYF. Here the CDR3 DNA reads TGTGCCAGCAGCCGCACCGGACAGGGAGGTTACCAAGAGACCCAGTACTTC.

This clone has a handful of counts. This chain connects TRBV11-2 to TRBJ1-3, with D unclear. V lost 2 bases, J lost 0 bases, and 11 bases lay in between. The CDR3 extends over 16 amino acids. Germline lookup yields CDR1 SGHAT and CDR2 FQNNGV. The CDR3 reads CASSLRSASSGNTIYF. The CDR3 DNA sequence: TGTGCCAGCAGCTTAAGGAGCGCGAGCTCTGGAAACACCATATATTTT.

V and J are TRBV7-9 and TRBJ1-1; TRBD1 matches at 11 bases. The J segment lost 10 bases and the V segment lost 3 bases, leaving 7 bases of the junction unmatched. The CDR3 loop spans 14 amino acids. Germline-derived CDR1 and CDR2 are SEHNR and FQNEAQ (reference sequence). CDR3: CASSFSGQGASAFF. The CDR3 nucleotides are TGTGCCAGCAGCTTCTCCGGACAGGGGGCGTCAGCTTTCTTT.

This sequence joins TRBV15 and TRBJ1-2; D is perhaps TRBD1 (5 bases). This CDR3 is 14 amino acids long. In germline, CDR1 is LNHNV, CDR2 YYDKDF (reference sequence). The V end lost 5 bases, the J end lost 2 bases, and 12 bases lay between the germline ends. The CDR3 nucleotides are TGTGCCACCAGCTATAACAGGAGGAACTATGGCTACACCTTC. Its protein product is CATSYNRRNYGYTF. The full variable domain, rest sourced from reference TRBV15 and TRBJ1-2, is DAMVIQNPRYQVTQFGKPVTLSCSQTLNHNVMYWYQQKSSQAPKLLFHYYDKDFNNEADTPDNFQSRRPNTSFCFLDIRSPGLGDTAMYLCATSYNRRNYGYTFGSGTRLTVV.

This rearrangement joins TRBV11-3 to TRBJ2-3; 7 bases fit TRBD2. Germline trimming cut 0 bases from V and 9 bases from J; bases unmatched to any gene: 18. The CDR3 is made up of 18 amino acids. Germline CDR1 and CDR2: SGHNT and YENEEA. The CDR3 reads CASSLDRIDSGPLGTQYF. The CDR3 DNA sequence: TGTGCCAGCAGCTTAGATCGCATCGATAGCGGGCCTCTTGGGACGCAGTATTTT.

The gene calls are TRBV27 and TRBJ1-4, with 8 bases fitting TRBD1. The CDR3 loop spans 14 amino acids. J lost 12 bases, V lost 3 bases, and 9 bases had no gene match. CDR1 and CDR2 (germline): MNHEY, SMNVEV (reference sequence). The DNA of the CDR3 is TGTGCCAGCAGTTTCGGCACAGGGGGAAGGGAACTGTTTTTT. As protein: CASSFGTGGRELFF.

V gene TRBV4-1 combines with J gene TRBJ2-7; D may match TRBD1 or TRBD2 (5 bases each). V lost 0 bases and J lost 2, with 11 bases in between. The CDR3 loop spans 15 amino acids. CDR1 is MGHRA, CDR2 YSYEKL, per germline. The CDR3 DNA is TGCGCCAGCAGCCAAGATGGGGACGGCCCCTACGAGCAGTACTTC. As protein: CASSQDGDGPYEQYF.

V gene TRBV6-1 combines with J gene TRBJ2-6; D gene unclear. The length of the CDR3 is 14 residues. Germline V gene sequence: CDR1 MNHNS, CDR2 SASEGT. With 8 bases removed from V and 2 bases from J, the gap between germline ends came to 10 bases. The CDR3, as DNA: TGTGCCAGCGGGGAAGGAACTGGGGCCAACGTCCTGACTTTC. Amino acid sequence: CASGEGTGANVLTF.

The chain couples TRBV19 to TRBJ1-2; no definite D call. In germline, CDR1 is LNHDA, CDR2 SQIVND (reference sequence). The CDR3 spans 14 residues. V lost 6 bases and J 2 bases, leaving 13 bases between the germline ends. CDR3 coding DNA: TGTGCCAGTAGCTCGGGGAGAGAGAACTATGGCTACACCTTC. Residues: CASSSGRENYGYTF.

This rearrangement joins TRBV11-3 to TRBJ2-2; 10 bases fit TRBD2. V dropped 7 bases and J dropped 5; count of bases not matched to a gene: 1. The CDR3 is 13 residues long. Germline-derived CDR1 and CDR2 are SGHNT and YENEEA. In DNA, the CDR3 is TGTGCCAGCACGACTAGCGGGACCGGGGAGCTGTTTTTT. Its protein is CASTTSGTGELFF.

This sequence joins TRBV5-6 and TRBJ2-3; either TRBD1 or TRBD2 may fit D (6 bases each). With 0 bases removed from V and 4 bases from J, the gap between germline ends came to 9 bases. Germline V gene lookup returns CDR1 SGHDT and CDR2 YYEEEE. The CDR3 runs 14 residues. The CDR3, as DNA: TGTGCCAGCAGCTTGGGGGGGGCGTCAGATACGCAGTATTTT. Protein: CASSLGGASDTQYF.

V usage is TRBV6-6 and J usage is TRBJ1-6; unclear D gene. The CDR3 runs 13 residues. The germline V and J ends were trimmed by 4 bases and 8 bases, with 9 bases remaining between them. Germline loops: CDR1 MNHNY, CDR2 SVGAGI (reference sequence). DNA for the CDR3: TGTGCCAGCAGTTCTCGGAGGGATTCACCCCTCCACTTT. Residues: CASSSRRDSPLHF.

This clone came up once. The rearrangement uses TRBV11-3 and TRBJ1-1; TRBD1 aligns across 8 bases. This CDR3 contains 14 residues. CDR1 and CDR2 from the germline V gene are SGHNT and YENEEA. The trim removed 1 base at V and 3 bases at J, leaving 1 base unmatched. In nucleotides, the CDR3 is TGTGCCAGCAGCTTAGGGGACAGGCACACTGAAGCTTTCTTT. It is translated as CASSLGDRHTEAFF.

The chain carries TRBV14 and TRBJ1-1; TRBD1 is a possible D gene (6 bases). CDR3 length: 13 amino acids. V shed 1 base and J shed 10 bases, with 13 bases lying between them. CDR1 is SGHDN, CDR2 FVKESK, per germline. The CDR3 DNA follows: TGTGCCAGCAGCCAAGCAGCGGGGGCGCGAGCTTTCTTT. It is translated as CASSQAAGARAFF.

The CDR3 region has the DNA TGTGCCAGCAGCACTTACACTGATACTAGCGGGAGGCGTGAGACCCAGTACTTC. Translating gives CASSTYTDTSGRRETQYF. This chain joins TRBV7-9 and TRBJ2-5, with 12 bases matching TRBD2. The CDR3 spans 18 residues. V lost 5 bases and J lost 5; bases outside the gene matches: 15. Germline V gene lookup returns CDR1 SEHNR and CDR2 FQNEAQ (reference sequence).

This chain connects TRBV18 to TRBJ1-5; 7 bases map to TRBD1. CDR3 length: 14 residues. Germline-derived CDR1 and CDR2 are KGHSH and LQKENI. V lost 6 bases and J lost 7; bases outside the gene matches: 9. CDR3 DNA: TGTGCCAGCTCCATAGGAGGGGGCAGGCAGCCCCAGCATTTT. Its translation: CASSIGGGRQPQHF.

The chain carries TRBV19 and TRBJ1-4; the D is unclear. This CDR3 has 16 amino acids. V lost 0 bases and J lost 0, with 8 bases in between. The germline CDR1 and CDR2 sequences are LNHDA and SQIVND (reference sequence). The CDR3 spells CASSIDPGTTNEKLFF. CDR3 DNA sequence: TGTGCCAGTAGTATAGATCCGGGAACAACTAATGAAAAACTGTTTTTT.

The chain carries TRBV5-1 and TRBJ1-1; no clear D. The CDR3 has 15 amino acids. The V end lost 4 bases, the J end lost 6 bases, and 19 bases lay between the germline ends. Germline lookup yields CDR1 SGHRS and CDR2 YFSETQ. The CDR3 region is CASSPLEGVSSEAFF. The DNA of the CDR3 is TGCGCCAGCAGCCCCCTCGAGGGAGTCTCTTCTGAAGCTTTCTTT.